This entry describes one TCR beta chain. From the 5' RACE reads, TCRdb called clonotypes with MiXCR, one entry per CDR3 protein. In the table there are hundreds of thousands of distinct CDR3 sequences, approximately 6% of which are singletons. CDR3 length: 17 residues. Trimming cost V 3 bases and J 0 bases; bases outside gene matches: 10. Germline lookup yields CDR1 SEHNR and CDR2 FQNEAQ (reference sequence). This specimen belongs to a study of identical twins. Input material: naive T cells sorted from blood. This rearrangement joins TRBV7-9 to TRBJ1-1; 7 bases line up with TRBD1. The TCR originated in a man aged 18 to 35 in good health. The CDR3 DNA is TGTGCCAGCAGCTTCGAGGGGGCGCTGGATATGAACACTGAAGCTTTCTTT. It yields the protein CASSFEGALDMNTEAFF.